This is a list of T cell receptor beta chains from one sample in a study of T cell responses to AZD1222 COVID-19 vaccine. Assay: immunoSEQ multiplex PCR; the TCRdb copy retains only in-frame clones and omits some. The sample shows roughly 110,000 clones, about nine tenths of them seen only once. Sequenced here: peripheral blood, sampled on day 0 of AZD1222 vaccination. These receptors originate from an adult in good health. Both conserved end residues are trimmed from each CDR3.

CDR3aa	v_gene	j_gene
ASSVDPSGSNEQF	TRBV9	TRBJ2-1
ASSQDNSGNTIY	TRBV4-2	TRBJ1-3
ASSQSGQAAF	TRBV16	TRBJ1-1
ASSVASTVPQETQY	TRBV9	TRBJ2-5
ASSWEGETQY	TRBV5-1	TRBJ2-5
ASSFVAGAGEQY	TRBV27	TRBJ2-7
ASSQLGLAGEGEQF	TRBV4-1	TRBJ2-1
ASRRTSRTHEQY	TRBV6-6	TRBJ2-7
ASRTRDRGGDTQY	TRBV6-5	TRBJ2-3
ASTDRAYGYT	TRBV28	TRBJ1-2
ASSVGQTGGGEKLF	TRBV9	TRBJ1-4
ATSDPRVGIEQY	TRBV24-1	TRBJ2-7
ASSLGGGVIYEQY	TRBV7-3	TRBJ2-7
ASSLTGRDEQY	TRBV7-3	TRBJ2-7
ATSDRGGEKLF	TRBV19	TRBJ1-4
ASSISQTSYEQY	TRBV19	TRBJ2-7
AAGLRPDQPQH	TRBV19	TRBJ1-5